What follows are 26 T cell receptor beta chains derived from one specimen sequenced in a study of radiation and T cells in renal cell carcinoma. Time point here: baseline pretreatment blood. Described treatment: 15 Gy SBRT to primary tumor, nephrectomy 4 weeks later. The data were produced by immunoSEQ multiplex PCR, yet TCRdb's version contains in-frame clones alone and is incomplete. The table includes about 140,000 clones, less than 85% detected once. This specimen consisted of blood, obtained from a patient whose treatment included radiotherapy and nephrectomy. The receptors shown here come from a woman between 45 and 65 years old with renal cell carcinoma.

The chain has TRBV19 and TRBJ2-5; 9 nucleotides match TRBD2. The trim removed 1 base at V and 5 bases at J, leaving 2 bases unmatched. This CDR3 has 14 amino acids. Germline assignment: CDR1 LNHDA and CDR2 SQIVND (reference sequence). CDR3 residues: CASSIGGRGETQYF. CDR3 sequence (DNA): TGTGCCAGTAGTATAGGCGGGAGGGGCGAGACCCAGTACTTC. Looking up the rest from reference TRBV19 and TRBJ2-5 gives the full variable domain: DGGITQSPKYLFRKEGQNVTLSCEQNLNHDAMYWYRQDPGQGLRLIYYSQIVNDFQKGDIAEGYSVSREKKESFPLTVTSAQKNPTAFYLCASSIGGRGETQYFGPGTRLLVL.

CDR3 sequence: CASSLAQGAQYF. For the CDR3, the DNA is TGTGCCAGCAGCTTAGCACAGGGGGCCCAGTACTTC. V gene TRBV7-2 combines with J gene TRBJ2-7; the match to TRBD1 covers 9 bases. V was pared by 0 bases and J by 10 bases, with 1 base of the junction left unmatched. Germline assignment: CDR1 SGHTA and CDR2 FQGNSA. The CDR3 contains 12 residues. Looking up the rest from reference TRBV7-2 and TRBJ2-7 gives the full variable domain: GAGVSQSPSNKVTEKGKDVELRCDPISGHTALYWYRQSLGQGLEFLIYFQGNSAPDKSGLPSDRFSAERTGGSVSTLTIQRTQQEDSAVYLCASSLAQGAQYFGPGTRLTVT.

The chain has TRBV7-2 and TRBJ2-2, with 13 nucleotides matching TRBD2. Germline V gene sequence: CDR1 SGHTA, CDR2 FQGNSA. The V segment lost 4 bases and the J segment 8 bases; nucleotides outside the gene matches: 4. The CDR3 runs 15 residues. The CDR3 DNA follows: TGTGCCAGCAGCTGGACTAGCGGGAGTAAAGGGGAGCTGTTTTTT. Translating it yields CASSWTSGSKGELFF. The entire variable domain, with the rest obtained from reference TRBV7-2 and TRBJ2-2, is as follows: GAGVSQSPSNKVTEKGKDVELRCDPISGHTALYWYRQSLGQGLEFLIYFQGNSAPDKSGLPSDRFSAERTGGSVSTLTIQRTQQEDSAVYLCASSWTSGSKGELFFGEGSRLTVL.

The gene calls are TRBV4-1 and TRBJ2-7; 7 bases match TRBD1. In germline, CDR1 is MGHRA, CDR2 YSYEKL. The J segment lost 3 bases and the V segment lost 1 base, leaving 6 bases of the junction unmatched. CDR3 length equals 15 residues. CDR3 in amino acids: CASSQASGGVYEQYF. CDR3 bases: TGCGCCAGCAGCCAAGCGTCAGGGGGTGTCTACGAGCAGTACTTC.

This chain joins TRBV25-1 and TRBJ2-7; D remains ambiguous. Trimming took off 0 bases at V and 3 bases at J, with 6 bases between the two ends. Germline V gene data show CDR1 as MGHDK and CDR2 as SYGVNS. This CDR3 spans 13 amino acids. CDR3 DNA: TGTGCCAGCAGTGAATATTCCAACTACGAGCAGTACTTC. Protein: CASSEYSNYEQYF.

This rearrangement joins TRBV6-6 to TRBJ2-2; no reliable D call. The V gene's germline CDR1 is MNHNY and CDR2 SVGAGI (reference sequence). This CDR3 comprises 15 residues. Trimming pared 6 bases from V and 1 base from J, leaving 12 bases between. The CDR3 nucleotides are TGTGCCAGCAGCCGATCCCAAGGGAACACCGGGGAGCTGTTTTTT. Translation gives CASSRSQGNTGELFF.

The CDR3 DNA reads as TGTGCCAGCAGCGTAAGGCCTGCAACTAATGAAAAACTGTTTTTT. Its protein product is CASSVRPATNEKLFF. The V gene is TRBV9, the J gene TRBJ1-4; D is undetermined. Between the trimmed V and J ends, which lost 1 base and 0 bases, there was a span of 7 bases. This CDR3 has 15 amino acids. Germline V gene data show CDR1 as SGDLS and CDR2 as YYNGEE.

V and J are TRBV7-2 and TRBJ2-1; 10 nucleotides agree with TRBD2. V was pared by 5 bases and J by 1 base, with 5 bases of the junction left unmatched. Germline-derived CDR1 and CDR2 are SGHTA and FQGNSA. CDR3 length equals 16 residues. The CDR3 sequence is CASSALAGVSYNEQFF. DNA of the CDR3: TGTGCCAGCAGCGCCCTAGCGGGGGTATCCTACAATGAGCAGTTCTTC.

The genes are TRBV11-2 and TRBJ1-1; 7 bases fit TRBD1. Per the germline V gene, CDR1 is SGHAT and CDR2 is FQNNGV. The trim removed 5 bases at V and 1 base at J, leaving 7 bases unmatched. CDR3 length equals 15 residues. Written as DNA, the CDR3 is TGTGCCAGCAGCCCAAGACAGGGATGGAACACTGAAGCTTTCTTT. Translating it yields CASSPRQGWNTEAFF.

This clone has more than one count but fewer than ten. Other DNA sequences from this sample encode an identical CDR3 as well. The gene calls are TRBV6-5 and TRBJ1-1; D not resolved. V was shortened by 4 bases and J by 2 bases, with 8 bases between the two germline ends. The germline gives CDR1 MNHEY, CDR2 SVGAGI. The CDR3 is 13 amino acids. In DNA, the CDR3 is TGTGCCAGCAGTTCGACCGGTAACACTGAAGCTTTCTTT. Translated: CASSSTGNTEAFF.

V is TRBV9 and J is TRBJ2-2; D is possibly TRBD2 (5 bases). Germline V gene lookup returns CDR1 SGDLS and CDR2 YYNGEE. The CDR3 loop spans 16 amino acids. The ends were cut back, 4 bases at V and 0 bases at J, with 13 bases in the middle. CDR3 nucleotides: TGTGCCAGCAGCCACCTAGCAATCGCGAACACCGGGGAGCTGTTTTTT. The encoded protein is CASSHLAIANTGELFF.

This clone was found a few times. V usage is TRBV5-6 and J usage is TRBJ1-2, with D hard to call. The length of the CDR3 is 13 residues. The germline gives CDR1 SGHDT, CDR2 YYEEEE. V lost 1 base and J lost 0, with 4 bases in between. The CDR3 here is CASSLQTNYGYTF. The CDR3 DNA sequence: TGTGCCAGCAGCTTGCAAACTAACTATGGCTACACCTTC.

DNA for the CDR3: TGTGCCTGGAGTAGTAGTCTTTCCTACAATGAGCAGTTCTTC. The encoded protein is CAWSSSLSYNEQFF. The V and J genes are TRBV30 and TRBJ2-1; no clear D gene. V dropped 2 bases and J dropped 1 base, with 9 bases sitting between them. The CDR3 extends over 14 amino acids. Germline V gene sequence: CDR1 GTSNPN, CDR2 SVGIG (reference sequence). The entire variable domain, with the rest obtained from reference TRBV30 and TRBJ2-1, is as follows: SQTIHQWPATLVQPVGSPLSLECTVEGTSNPNLYWYRQAAGRGLQLLFYSVGIGQISSEVPQNLSASRPQDRQFILSSKKLLLSDSGFYLCAWSSSLSYNEQFFGPGTRLTVL.

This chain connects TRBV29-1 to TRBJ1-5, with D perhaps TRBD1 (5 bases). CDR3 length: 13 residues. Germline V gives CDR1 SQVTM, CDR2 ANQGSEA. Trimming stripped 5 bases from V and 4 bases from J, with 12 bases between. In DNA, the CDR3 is TGCAGCGTTCGGGACGGACTTAATCAGCCCCAGCATTTT. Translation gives CSVRDGLNQPQHF.

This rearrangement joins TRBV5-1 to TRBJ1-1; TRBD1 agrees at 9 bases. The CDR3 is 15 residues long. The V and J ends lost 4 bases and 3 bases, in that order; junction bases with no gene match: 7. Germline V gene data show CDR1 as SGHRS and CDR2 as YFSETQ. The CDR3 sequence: CASSTTGGRDTEAFF. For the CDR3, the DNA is TGCGCCAGCAGCACAACAGGGGGCCGGGACACTGAAGCTTTCTTT.

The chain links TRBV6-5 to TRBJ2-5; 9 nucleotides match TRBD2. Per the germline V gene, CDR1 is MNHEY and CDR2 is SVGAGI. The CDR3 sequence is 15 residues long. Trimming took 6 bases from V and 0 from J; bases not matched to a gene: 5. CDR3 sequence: CASRKGLAHQETQYF. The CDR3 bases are TGTGCCAGCAGGAAAGGACTAGCGCACCAAGAGACCCAGTACTTC.

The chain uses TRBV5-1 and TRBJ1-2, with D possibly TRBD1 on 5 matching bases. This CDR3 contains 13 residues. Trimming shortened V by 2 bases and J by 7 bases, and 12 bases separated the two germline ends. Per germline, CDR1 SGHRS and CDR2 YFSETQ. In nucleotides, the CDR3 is TGCGCCAGCAGCTTTCAGGGCGGTAGTGGCTACACCTTC. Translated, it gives CASSFQGGSGYTF.

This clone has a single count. The CDR3 nucleotides are TGTGCCAGCTCACCGAGGAGCGGGAGCGGTGATACGCAGTATTTT. As protein: CASSPRSGSGDTQYF. The chain has TRBV18 and TRBJ2-3; TRBD2 agrees at 8 bases. After removal of 3 bases from V and 6 bases from J, the junction contained 8 bases not matched to a gene. CDR1 is KGHSH and CDR2 is LQKENI in the germline V gene. CDR3 length equals 15 residues.

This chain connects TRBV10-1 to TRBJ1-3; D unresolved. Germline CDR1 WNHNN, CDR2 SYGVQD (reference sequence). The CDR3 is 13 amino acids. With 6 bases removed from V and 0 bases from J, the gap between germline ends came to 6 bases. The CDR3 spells CASSANSGNTIYF. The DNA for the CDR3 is TGCGCCAGCAGCGCCAACTCTGGAAACACCATATATTTT.

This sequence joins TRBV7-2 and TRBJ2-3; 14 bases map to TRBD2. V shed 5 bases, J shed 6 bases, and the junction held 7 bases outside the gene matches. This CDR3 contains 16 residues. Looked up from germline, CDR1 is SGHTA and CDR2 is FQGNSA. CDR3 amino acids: CASSPRLAGGPDTQYF. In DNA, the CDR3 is TGTGCCAGCAGCCCTCGACTAGCGGGGGGGCCCGATACGCAGTATTTT.

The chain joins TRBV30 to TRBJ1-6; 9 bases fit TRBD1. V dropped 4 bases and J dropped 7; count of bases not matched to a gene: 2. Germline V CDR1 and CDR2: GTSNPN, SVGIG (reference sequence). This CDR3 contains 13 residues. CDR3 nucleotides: TGTGCCTGGACGGACAGGGGAAATTCACCCCTCCACTTT. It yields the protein CAWTDRGNSPLHF.

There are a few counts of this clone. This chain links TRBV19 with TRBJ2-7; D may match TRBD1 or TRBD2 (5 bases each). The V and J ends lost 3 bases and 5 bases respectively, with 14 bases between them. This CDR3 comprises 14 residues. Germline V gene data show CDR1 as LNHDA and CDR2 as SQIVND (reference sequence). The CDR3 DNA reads TGTGCCAGTAGTATCCGGGGCCGTTGGAACGAGCAGTACTTC. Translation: CASSIRGRWNEQYF.

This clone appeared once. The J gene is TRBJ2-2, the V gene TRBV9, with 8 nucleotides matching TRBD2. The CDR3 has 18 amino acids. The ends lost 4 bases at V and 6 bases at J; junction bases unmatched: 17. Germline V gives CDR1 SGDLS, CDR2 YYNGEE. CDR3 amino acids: CASSRVIGGALEAGELFF. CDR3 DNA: TGTGCCAGCAGCCGAGTAATCGGGGGGGCCCTCGAGGCCGGGGAGCTGTTTTTT.

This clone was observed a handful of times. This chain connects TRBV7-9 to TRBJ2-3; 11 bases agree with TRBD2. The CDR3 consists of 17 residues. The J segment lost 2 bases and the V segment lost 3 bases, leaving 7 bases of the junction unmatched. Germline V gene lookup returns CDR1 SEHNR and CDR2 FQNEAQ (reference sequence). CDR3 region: CASSFTSGSADTDTQYF. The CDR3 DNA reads TGTGCCAGCAGCTTCACTAGCGGGAGTGCCGACACAGATACGCAGTATTTT. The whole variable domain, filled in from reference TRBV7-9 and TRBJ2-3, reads DTGVSQNPRHKITKRGQNVTFRCDPISEHNRLYWYRQTLGQGPEFLTYFQNEAQLEKSRLLSDRFSAERPKGSFSTLEIQRTEQGDSAMYLCASSFTSGSADTDTQYFGPGTRLTVL.

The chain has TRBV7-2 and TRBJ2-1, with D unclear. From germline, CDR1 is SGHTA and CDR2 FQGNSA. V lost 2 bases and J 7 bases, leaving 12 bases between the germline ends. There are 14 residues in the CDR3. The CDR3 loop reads CASSLTRQGNEQFF. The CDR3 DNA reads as TGTGCCAGCAGCTTAACTCGGCAAGGAAATGAGCAGTTCTTC.

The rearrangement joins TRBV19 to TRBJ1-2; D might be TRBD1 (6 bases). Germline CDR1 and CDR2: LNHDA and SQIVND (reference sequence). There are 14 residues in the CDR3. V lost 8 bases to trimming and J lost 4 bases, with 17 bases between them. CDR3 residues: CASSTYDRFYGYTF. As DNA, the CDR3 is TGTGCCAGTTCTACCTATGACAGGTTCTATGGCTACACCTTC. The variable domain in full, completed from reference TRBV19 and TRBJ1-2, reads DGGITQSPKYLFRKEGQNVTLSCEQNLNHDAMYWYRQDPGQGLRLIYYSQIVNDFQKGDIAEGYSVSREKKESFPLTVTSAQKNPTAFYLCASSTYDRFYGYTFGSGTRLTVV.